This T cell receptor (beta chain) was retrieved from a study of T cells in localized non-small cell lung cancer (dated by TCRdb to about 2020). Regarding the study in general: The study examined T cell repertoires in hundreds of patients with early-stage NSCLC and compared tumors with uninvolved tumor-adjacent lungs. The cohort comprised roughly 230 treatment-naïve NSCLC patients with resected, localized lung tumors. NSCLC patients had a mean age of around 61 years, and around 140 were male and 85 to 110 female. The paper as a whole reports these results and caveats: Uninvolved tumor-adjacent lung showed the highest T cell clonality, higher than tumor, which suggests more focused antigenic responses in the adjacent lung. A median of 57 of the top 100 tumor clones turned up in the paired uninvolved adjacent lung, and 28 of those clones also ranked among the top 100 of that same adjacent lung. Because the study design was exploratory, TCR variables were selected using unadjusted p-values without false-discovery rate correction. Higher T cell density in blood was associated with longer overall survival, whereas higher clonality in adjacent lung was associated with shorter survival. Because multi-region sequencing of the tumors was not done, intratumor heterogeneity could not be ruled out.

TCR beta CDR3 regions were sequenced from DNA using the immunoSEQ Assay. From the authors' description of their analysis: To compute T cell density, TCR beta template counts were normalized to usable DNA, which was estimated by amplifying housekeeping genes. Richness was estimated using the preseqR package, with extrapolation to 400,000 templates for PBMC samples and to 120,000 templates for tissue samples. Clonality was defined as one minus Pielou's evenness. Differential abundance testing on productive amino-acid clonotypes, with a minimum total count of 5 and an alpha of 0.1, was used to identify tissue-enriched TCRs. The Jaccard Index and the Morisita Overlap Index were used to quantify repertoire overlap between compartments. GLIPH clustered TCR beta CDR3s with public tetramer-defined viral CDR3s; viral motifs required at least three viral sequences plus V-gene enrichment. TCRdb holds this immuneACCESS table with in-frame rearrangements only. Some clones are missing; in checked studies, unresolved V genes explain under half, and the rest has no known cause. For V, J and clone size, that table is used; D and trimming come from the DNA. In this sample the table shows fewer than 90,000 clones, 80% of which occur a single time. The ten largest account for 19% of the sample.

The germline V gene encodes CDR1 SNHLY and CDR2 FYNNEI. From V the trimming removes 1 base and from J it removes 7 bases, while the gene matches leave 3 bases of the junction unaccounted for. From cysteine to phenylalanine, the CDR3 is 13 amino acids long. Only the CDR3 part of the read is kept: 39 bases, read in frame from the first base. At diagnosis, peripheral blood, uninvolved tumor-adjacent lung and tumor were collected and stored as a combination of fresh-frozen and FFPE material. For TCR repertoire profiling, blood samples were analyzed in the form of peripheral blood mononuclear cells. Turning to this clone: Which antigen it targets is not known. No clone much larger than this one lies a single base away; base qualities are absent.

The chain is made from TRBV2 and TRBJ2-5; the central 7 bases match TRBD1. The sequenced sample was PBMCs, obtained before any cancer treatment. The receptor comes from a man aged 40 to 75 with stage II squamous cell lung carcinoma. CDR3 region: CASSEVAGGTQYF. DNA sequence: TGTGCCAGCAGTGAAGTCGCAGGGGGGACCCAGTACTTC.